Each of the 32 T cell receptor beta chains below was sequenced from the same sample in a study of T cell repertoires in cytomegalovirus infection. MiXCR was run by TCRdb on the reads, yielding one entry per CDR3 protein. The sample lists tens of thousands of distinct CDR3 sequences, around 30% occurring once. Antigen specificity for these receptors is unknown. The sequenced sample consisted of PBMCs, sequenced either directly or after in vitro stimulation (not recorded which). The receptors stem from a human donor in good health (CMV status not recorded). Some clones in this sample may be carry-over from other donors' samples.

The CDR3 region is CASRPRGVTEAFF. The CDR3, as DNA: TGTGCCAGTAGGCCCCGGGGGGTCACTGAAGCTTTCTTT. V and J are TRBV19 and TRBJ1-1, with a tentative D call TRBD1 (5 bases). The germline gives CDR1 LNHDA, CDR2 SQIVND (reference sequence). The V end lost 6 bases, the J end lost 4 bases, and 12 bases lay between the germline ends. The CDR3 runs 13 residues.

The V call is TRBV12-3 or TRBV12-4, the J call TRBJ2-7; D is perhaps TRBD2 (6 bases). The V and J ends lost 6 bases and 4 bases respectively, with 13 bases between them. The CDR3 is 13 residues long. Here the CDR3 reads CASSPPGGYEQYF. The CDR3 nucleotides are TGTGCCAGCAGCCCCCCCGGGGGTTACGAGCAGTACTTC.

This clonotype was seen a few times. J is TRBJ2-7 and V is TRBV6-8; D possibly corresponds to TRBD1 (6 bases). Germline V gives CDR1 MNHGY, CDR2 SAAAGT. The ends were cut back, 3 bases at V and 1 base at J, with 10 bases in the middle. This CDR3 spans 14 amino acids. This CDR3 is CASSYDQGSYEQYF. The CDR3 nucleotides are TGTGCCAGCAGTTATGACCAGGGGTCCTACGAGCAGTACTTC.

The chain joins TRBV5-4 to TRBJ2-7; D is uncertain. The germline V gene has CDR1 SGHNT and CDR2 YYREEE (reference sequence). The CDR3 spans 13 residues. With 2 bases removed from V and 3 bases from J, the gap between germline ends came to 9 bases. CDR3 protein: CASSLGQNYEQYF. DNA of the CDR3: TGTGCCAGCAGCTTAGGCCAGAACTACGAGCAGTACTTC.

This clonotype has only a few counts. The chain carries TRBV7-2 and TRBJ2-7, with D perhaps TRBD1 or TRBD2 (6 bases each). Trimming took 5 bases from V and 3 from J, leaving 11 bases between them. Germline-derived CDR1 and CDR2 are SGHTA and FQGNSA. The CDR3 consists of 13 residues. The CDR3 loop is CASSPEGGYEQYF. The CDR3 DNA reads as TGTGCCAGCAGCCCAGAGGGGGGCTACGAGCAGTACTTC.

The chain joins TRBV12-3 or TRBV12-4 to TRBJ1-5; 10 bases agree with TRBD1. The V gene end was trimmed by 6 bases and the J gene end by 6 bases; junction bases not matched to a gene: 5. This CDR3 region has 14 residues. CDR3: CASSSGTGAQPQHF. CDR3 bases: TGTGCCAGCAGCTCCGGGACAGGGGCTCAGCCCCAGCATTTT.

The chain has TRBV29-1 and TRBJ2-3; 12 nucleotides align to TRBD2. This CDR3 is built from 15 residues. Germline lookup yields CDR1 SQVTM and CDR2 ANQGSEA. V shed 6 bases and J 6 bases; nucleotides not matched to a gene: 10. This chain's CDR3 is CSVDSSGGAFDTQYF. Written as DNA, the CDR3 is TGCAGCGTGGATTCTAGCGGGGGGGCCTTTGATACGCAGTATTTT.

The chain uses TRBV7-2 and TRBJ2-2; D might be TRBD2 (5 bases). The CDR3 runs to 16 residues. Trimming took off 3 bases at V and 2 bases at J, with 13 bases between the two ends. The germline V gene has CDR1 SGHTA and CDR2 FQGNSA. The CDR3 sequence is CASSFRGSKNTGELFF. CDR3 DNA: TGTGCCAGCAGCTTCCGCGGGTCCAAAAACACCGGGGAGCTGTTTTTT.

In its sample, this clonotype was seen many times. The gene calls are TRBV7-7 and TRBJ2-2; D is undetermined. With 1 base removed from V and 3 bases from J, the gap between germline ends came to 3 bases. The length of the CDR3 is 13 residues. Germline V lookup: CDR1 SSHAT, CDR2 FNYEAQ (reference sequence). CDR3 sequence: CASSLEYTGELFF. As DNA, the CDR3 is TGTGCCAGCAGCTTAGAATACACCGGGGAGCTGTTTTTT.

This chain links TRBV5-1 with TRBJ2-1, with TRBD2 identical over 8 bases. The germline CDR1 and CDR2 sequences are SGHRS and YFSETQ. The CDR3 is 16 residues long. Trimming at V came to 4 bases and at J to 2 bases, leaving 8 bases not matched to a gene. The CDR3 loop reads CASSPGGTRAYNEQFF. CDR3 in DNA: TGCGCCAGCAGCCCGGGGGGGACTAGAGCCTACAATGAGCAGTTCTTC.

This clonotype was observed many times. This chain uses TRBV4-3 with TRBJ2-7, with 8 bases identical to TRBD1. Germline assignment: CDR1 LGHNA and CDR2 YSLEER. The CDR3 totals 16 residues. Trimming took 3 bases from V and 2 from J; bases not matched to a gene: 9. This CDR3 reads CASSHSGTGETYEQYF. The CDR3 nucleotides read TGCGCCAGCAGCCACTCCGGGACAGGAGAAACCTACGAGCAGTACTTC.

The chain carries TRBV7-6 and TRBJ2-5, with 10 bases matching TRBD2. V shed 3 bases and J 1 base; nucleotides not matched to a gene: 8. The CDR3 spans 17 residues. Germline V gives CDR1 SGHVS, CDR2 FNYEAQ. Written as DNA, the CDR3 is TGTGCCAGCAGCTTGGCAAGCGGGGGGGCGCGCCAAGAGACCCAGTACTTC. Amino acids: CASSLASGGARQETQYF.

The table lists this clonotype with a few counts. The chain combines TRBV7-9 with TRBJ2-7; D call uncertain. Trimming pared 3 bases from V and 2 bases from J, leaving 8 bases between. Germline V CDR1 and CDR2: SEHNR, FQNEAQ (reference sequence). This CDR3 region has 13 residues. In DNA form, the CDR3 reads TGTGCCAGCAGCTTCGGTTTTACCTACGAGCAGTACTTC. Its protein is CASSFGFTYEQYF.

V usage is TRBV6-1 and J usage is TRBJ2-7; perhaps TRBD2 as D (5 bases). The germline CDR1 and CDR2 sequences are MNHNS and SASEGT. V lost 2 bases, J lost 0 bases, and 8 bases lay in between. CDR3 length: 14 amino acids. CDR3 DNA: TGTGCCAGCAGTGAAACCCTAGCCTCCTACGAGCAGTACTTC. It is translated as CASSETLASYEQYF.

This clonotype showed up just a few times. Written as DNA, the CDR3 is TGTGCCGCCACCCGACAGGGTTTCAATGAGCAGTTCTTC. Protein: CAATRQGFNEQFF. The chain carries TRBV6-5 and TRBJ2-1, with TRBD1 matching over 7 bases. Germline V gives CDR1 MNHEY, CDR2 SVGAGI. The CDR3 is made up of 13 amino acids. The trim removed 11 bases at V and 6 bases at J, leaving 10 bases unmatched.

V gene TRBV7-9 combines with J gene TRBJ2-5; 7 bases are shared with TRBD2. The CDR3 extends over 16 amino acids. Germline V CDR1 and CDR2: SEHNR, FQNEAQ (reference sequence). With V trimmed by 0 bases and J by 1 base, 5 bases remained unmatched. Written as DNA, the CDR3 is TGTGCCAGCAGCTTAGCGCTGGCGGGGGTCCAAGAGACCCAGTACTTC. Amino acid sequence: CASSLALAGVQETQYF.

CDR3 nucleotides: TGTGCCAGTAGTACCTCGCAGCACACGCAGCCCCAGCATTTT. As protein: CASSTSQHTQPQHF. The chain recombines TRBV19 with TRBJ1-5; D is ambiguous. V dropped 4 bases and J dropped 7 bases, with 14 bases sitting between them. The CDR3 consists of 14 residues. Per the germline V gene, CDR1 is LNHDA and CDR2 is SQIVND (reference sequence).

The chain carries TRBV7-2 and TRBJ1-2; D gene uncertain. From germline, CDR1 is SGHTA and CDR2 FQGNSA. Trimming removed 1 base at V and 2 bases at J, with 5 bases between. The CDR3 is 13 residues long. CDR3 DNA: TGTGCCAGCAGCTTAGGGGCGAACTATGGCTACACCTTC. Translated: CASSLGANYGYTF.

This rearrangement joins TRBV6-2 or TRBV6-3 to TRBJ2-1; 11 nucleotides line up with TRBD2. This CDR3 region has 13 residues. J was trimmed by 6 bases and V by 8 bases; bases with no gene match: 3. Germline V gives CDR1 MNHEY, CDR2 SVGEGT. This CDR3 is CASRLAGLNEQFF. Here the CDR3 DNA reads TGTGCCAGCCGACTAGCGGGACTCAATGAGCAGTTCTTC.

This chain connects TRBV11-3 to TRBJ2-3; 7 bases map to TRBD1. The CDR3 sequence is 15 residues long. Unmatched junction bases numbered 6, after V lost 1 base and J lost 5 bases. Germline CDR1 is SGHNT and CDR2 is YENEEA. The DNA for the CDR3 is TGTGCCAGCAGCTTAGGAGGGGGCTTTGGAGATACGCAGTATTTT. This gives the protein CASSLGGGFGDTQYF. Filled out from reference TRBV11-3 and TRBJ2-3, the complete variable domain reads EAGVVQSPRYKIIEKKQPVAFWCNPISGHNTLYWYLQNLGQGPELLIRYENEEAVDDSQLPKDRFSAERLKGVDSTLKIQPAELGDSAVYLCASSLGGGFGDTQYFGPGTRLTVL.

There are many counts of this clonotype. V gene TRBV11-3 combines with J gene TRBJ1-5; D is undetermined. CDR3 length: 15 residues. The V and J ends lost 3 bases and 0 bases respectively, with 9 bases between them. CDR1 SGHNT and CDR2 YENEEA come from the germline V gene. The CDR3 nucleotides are TGTGCCAGCAGCTTGCGGCAGCATAGCAATCAGCCCCAGCATTTT. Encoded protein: CASSLRQHSNQPQHF.

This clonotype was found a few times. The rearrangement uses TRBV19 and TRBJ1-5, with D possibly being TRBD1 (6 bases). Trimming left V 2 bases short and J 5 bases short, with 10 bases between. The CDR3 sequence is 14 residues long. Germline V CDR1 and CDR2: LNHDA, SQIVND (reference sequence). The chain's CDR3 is CASSIYGGHQPQHF. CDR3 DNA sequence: TGTGCCAGTAGTATATACGGGGGCCATCAGCCCCAGCATTTT.

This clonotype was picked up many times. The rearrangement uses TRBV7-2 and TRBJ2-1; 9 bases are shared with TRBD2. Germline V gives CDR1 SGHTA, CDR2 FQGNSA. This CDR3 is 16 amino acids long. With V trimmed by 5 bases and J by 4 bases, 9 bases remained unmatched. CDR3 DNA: TGTGCCAGCAGCGCCCGACTAGCGGCCTTATACAATGAGCAGTTCTTC. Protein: CASSARLAALYNEQFF.

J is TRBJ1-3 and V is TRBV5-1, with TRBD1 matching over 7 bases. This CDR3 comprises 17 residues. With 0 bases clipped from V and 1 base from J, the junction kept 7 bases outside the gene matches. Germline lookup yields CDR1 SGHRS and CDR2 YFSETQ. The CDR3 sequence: CASSLGTGGTSGNTIYF. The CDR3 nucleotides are TGCGCCAGCAGCTTGGGGACAGGAGGAACGTCTGGAAACACCATATATTTT.

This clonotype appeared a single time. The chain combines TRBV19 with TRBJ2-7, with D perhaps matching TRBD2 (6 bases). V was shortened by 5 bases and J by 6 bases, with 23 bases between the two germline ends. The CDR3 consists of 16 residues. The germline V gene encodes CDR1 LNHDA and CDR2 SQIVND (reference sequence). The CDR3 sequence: CASSWGGDPKSGEQYF. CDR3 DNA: TGTGCCAGTAGTTGGGGCGGGGACCCGAAGTCGGGCGAGCAGTACTTC.

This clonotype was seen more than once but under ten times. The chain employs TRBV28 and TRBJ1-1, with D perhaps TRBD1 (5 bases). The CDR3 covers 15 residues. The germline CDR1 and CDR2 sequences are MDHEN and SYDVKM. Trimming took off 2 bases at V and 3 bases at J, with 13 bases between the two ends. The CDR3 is CASSLGGGRHTEAFF. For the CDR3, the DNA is TGTGCCAGCAGTTTAGGTGGGGGAAGGCACACTGAAGCTTTCTTT.

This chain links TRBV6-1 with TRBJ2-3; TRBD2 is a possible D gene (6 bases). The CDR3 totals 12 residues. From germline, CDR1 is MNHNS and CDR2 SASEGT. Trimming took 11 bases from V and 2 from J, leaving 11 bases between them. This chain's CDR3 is CAAGRDTDTQYF. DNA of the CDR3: TGTGCCGCGGGAAGGGACACAGATACGCAGTATTTT.

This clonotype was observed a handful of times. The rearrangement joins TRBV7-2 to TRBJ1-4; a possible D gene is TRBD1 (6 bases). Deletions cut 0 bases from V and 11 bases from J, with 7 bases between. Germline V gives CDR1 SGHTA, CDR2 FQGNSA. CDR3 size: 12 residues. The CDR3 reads CASSLARGKLFF. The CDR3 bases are TGTGCCAGCAGCTTAGCGAGGGGGAAACTGTTTTTT. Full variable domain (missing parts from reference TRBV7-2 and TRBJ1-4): GAGVSQSPSNKVTEKGKDVELRCDPISGHTALYWYRQSLGQGLEFLIYFQGNSAPDKSGLPSDRFSAERTGGSVSTLTIQRTQQEDSAVYLCASSLARGKLFFGSGTQLSVL.

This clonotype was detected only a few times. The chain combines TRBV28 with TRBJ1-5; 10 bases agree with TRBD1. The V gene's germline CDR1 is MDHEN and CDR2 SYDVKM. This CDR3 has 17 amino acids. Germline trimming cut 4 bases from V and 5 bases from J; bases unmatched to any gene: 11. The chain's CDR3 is CASSSDRGSELDQPQHF. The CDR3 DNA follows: TGTGCCAGCAGTTCGGACAGGGGGAGTGAACTCGATCAGCCCCAGCATTTT. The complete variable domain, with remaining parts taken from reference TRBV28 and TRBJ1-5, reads DVKVTQSSRYLVKRTGEKVFLECVQDMDHENMFWYRQDPGLGLRLIYFSYDVKMKEKGDIPEGYSVSREKKERFSLILESASTNQTSMYLCASSSDRGSELDQPQHFGDGTRLSIL.

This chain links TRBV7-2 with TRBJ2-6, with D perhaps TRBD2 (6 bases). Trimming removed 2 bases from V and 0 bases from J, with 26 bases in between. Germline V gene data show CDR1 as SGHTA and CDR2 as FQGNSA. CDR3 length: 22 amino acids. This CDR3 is CASSLSRFIGGGSSSGANVLTF. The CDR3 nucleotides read TGTGCCAGCAGCTTAAGTCGGTTTATCGGGGGTGGGTCGAGCTCTGGGGCCAACGTCCTGACTTTC.

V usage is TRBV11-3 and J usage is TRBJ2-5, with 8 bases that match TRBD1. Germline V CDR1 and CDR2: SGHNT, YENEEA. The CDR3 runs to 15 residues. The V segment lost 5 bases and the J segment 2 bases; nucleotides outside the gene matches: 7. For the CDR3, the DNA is TGTGCCAGCAGCACCGCAGGGGGCGAACAAGAGACCCAGTACTTC. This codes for CASSTAGGEQETQYF.

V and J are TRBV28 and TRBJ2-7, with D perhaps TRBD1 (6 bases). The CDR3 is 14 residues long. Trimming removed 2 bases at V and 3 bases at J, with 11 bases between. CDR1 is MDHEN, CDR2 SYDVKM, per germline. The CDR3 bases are TGTGCCAGCAGTTTAACAGGGAAGAACTACGAGCAGTACTTC. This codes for CASSLTGKNYEQYF.